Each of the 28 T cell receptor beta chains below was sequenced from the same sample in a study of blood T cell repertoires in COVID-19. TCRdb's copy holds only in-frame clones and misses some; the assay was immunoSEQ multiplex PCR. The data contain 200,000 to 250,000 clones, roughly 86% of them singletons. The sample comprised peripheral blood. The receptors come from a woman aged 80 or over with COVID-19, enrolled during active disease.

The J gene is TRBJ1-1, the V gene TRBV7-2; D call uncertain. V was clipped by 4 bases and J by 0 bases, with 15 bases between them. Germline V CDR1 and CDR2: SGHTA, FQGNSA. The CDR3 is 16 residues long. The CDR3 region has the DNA TGTGCCAGCAGCTCAGTAGCGACAAACCTGAACACTGAAGCTTTCTTT. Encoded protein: CASSSVATNLNTEAFF.

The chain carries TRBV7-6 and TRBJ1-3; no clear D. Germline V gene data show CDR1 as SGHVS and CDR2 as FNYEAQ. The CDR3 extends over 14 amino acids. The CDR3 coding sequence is TGTGTCACTAAGGAGTCCCTCTCTGGAAACACCATATATTTT. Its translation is CVTKESLSGNTIYF.

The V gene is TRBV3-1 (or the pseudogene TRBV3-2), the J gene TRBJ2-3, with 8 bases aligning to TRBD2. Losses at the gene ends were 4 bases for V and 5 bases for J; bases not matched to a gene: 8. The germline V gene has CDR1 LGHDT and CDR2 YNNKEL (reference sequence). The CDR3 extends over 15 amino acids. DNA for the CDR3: TGTGCCAGCAGCCCCCAGGCGGGGGGAGGAGATACGCAGTATTTT. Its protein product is CASSPQAGGGDTQYF.

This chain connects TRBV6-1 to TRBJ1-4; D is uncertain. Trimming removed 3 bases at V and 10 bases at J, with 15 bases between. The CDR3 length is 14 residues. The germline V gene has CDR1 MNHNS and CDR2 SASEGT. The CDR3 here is CASSDRRVRGKLFF. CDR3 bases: TGTGCCAGCAGTGATAGGAGGGTCCGGGGAAAACTGTTTTTT.

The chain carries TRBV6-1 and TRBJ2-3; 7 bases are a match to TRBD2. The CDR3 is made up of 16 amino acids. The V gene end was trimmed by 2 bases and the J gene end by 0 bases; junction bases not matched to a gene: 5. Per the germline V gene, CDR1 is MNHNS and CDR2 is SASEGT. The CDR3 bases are TGTGCCAGCAGTGAATTTGGCGGGAGTAGCACAGATACGCAGTATTTT. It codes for CASSEFGGSSTDTQYF.

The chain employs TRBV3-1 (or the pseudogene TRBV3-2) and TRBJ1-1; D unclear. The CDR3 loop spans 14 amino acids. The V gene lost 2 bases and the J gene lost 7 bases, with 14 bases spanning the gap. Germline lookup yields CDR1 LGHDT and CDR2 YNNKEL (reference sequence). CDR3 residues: CASSQPGPLGEAFF. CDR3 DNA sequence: TGTGCCAGCAGCCAACCGGGTCCCTTGGGTGAAGCTTTCTTT.

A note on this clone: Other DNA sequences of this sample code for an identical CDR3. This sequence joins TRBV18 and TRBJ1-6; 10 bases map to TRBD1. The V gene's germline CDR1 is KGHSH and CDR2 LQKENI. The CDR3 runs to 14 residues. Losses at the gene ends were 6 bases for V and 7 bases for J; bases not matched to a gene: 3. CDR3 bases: TGTGCCAGCTCGCCGGGACAGGGGAATTCACCCCTCCACTTT. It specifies CASSPGQGNSPLHF.

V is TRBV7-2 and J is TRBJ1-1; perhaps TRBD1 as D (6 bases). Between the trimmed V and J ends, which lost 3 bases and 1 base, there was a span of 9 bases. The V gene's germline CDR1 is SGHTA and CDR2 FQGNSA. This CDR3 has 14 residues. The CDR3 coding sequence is TGTGCCAGCAGCTTGCAGGGACAGAACACTGAAGCTTTCTTT. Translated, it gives CASSLQGQNTEAFF.

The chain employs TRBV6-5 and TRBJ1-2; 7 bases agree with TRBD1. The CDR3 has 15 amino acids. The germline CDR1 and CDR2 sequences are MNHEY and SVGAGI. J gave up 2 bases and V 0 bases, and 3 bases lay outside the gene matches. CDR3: CASSYSPQGNYGYTF. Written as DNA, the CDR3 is TGTGCCAGCAGTTACTCCCCACAGGGGAACTATGGCTACACCTTC.

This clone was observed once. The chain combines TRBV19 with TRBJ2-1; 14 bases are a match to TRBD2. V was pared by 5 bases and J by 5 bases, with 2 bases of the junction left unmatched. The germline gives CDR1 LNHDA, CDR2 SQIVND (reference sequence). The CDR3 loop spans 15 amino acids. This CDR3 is CASSPTSGGDNEQFF. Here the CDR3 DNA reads TGTGCCAGTAGTCCGACTAGCGGGGGGGACAATGAGCAGTTCTTC.

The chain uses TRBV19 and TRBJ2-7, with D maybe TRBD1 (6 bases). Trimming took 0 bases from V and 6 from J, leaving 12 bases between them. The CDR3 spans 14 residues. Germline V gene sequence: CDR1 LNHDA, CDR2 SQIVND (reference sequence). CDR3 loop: CASSIDRGRREQYF. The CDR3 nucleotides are TGTGCCAGTAGTATAGACAGGGGTCGTCGCGAGCAGTACTTC.

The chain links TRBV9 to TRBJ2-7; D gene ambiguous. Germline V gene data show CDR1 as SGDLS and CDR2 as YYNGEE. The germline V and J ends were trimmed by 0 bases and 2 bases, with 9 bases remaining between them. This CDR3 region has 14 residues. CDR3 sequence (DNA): TGTGCCAGCAGCGTAGCGCAGGCCCCCTACGAGCAGTACTTC. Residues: CASSVAQAPYEQYF.

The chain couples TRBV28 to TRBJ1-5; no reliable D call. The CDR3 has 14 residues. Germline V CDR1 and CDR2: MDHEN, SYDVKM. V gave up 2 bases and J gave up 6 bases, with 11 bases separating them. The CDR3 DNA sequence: TGTGCCAGCAGTTTACTGGGTAGAGGTCAGCCCCAGCATTTT. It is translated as CASSLLGRGQPQHF.

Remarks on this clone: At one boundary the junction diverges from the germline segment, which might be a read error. CDR3 in DNA: TGTGCCAGCAGTGACCCCGGACAGGGATCACCCTTC. Its translation: CASSDPGQGSPF. The chain uses TRBV2 and TRBJ1-2; TRBD1 matches 8 bases. Per the germline V gene, CDR1 is SNHLY and CDR2 is FYNNEI. The CDR3 loop spans 12 amino acids.

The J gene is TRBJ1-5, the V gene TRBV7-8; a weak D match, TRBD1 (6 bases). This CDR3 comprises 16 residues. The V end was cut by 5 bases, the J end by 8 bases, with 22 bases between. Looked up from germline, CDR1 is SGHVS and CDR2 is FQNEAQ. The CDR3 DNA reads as TGTGCCAGCAGCGGCCACGGGACACCAAAAGGGGAGCCCCAGCATTTT. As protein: CASSGHGTPKGEPQHF.

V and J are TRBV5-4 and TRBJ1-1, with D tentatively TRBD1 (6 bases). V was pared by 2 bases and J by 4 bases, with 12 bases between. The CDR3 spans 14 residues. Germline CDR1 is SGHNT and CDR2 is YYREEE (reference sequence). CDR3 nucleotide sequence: TGTGCCAGCAGCTTTAATTTAGGGGGCACTGAAGCTTTCTTT. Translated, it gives CASSFNLGGTEAFF. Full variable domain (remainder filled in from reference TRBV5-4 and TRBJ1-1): ETGVTQSPTHLIKTRGQQVTLRCSSQSGHNTVSWYQQALGQGPQFIFQYYREEENGRGNFPPRFSGLQFPNYSSELNVNALELDDSALYLCASSFNLGGTEAFFGQGTRLTVV.

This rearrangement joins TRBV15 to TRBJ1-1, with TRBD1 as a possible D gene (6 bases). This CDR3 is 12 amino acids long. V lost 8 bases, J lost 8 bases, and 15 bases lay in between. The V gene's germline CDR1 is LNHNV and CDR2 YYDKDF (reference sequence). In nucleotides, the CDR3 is TGTGCCACCGCTACAGGGAGGGCGGAAGCTTTCTTT. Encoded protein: CATATGRAEAFF.

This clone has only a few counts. DNA for the CDR3: TGTGCCAGCAGCTTGATTGCGGGGGGCGACGCCTACAATGAGCAGTTCTTC. Encoded protein: CASSLIAGGDAYNEQFF. The V and J genes are TRBV5-6 and TRBJ2-1; TRBD2 aligns across 8 bases. The J segment lost 2 bases and the V segment lost 1 base, leaving 8 bases of the junction unmatched. CDR1 is SGHDT and CDR2 is YYEEEE in the germline V gene. The CDR3 loop spans 17 amino acids.

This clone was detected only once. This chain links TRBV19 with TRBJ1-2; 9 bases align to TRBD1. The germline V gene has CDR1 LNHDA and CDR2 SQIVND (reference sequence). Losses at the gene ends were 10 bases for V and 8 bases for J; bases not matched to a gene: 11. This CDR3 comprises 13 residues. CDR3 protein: CATPARTGDGYTF. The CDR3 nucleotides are TGTGCCACCCCTGCCCGGACAGGGGACGGCTACACCTTC.

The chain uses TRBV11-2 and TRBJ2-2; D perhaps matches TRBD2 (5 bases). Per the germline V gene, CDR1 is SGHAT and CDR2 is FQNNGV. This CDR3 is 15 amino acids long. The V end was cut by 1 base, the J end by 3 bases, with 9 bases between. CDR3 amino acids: CASSLAGKHTGELFF. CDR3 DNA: TGTGCCAGCAGCTTAGCGGGGAAACACACCGGGGAGCTGTTTTTT.

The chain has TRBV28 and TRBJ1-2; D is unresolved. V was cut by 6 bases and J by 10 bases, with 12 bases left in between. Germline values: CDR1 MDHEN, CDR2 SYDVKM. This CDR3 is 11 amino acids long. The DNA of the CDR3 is TGTGCCAGCAGCAGCGAGGGCCTCTACACCTTC. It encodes CASSSEGLYTF.

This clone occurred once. CDR3 DNA sequence: TGTGCCAGCAGCTCCCGGGACACCTTCAACTATGGCTACACCTTC. This sequence encodes CASSSRDTFNYGYTF. V gene TRBV7-8 combines with J gene TRBJ1-2, with D possibly being TRBD1 (6 bases). Trimming removed 4 bases at V and 2 bases at J, with 14 bases between. CDR1 is SGHVS and CDR2 is FQNEAQ in the germline V gene. CDR3 length: 15 amino acids.

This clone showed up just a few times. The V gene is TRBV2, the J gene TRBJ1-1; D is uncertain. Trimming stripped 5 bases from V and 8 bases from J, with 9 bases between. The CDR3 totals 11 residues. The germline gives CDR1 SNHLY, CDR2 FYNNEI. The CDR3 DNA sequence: TGTGCCAGCAGTCCAGTTGTCGAAGCTTTCTTT. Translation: CASSPVVEAFF.

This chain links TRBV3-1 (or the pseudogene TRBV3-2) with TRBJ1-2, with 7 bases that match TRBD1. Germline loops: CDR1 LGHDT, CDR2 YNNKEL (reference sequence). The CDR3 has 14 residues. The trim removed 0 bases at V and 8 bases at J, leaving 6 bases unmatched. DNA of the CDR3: TGTGCCAGCAGCCAAGATGCGACAGGGTTAGGCTACACCTTC. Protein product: CASSQDATGLGYTF.

CDR3 amino acids: CASSNRGLRQPQHF. DNA for the CDR3: TGTGCCAGCAGTAACAGGGGGCTAAGACAGCCCCAGCATTTT. The chain couples TRBV6-5 to TRBJ1-5, with 9 positions matching TRBD1. The germline V gene encodes CDR1 MNHEY and CDR2 SVGAGI. CDR3 length: 14 residues. The V segment lost 5 bases and the J segment 7 bases; nucleotides outside the gene matches: 6.

The CDR3 region is CASSRRDRVGNYGYTF. For the CDR3, the DNA is TGTGCCAGCAGTCGCCGGGACAGGGTAGGCAACTATGGCTACACCTTC. The chain uses TRBV6-2 or TRBV6-3 and TRBJ1-2, with 9 bases that match TRBD1. CDR1 and CDR2 from the germline V gene are MNHEY and SVGEGT. The CDR3 spans 16 residues. V shed 5 bases and J 2 bases; nucleotides not matched to a gene: 9.

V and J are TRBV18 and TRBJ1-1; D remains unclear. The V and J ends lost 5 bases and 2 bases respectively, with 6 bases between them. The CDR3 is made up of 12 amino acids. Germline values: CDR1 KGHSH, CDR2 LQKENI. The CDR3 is CASSVINTEAFF. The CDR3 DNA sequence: TGTGCCAGCTCAGTTATCAACACTGAAGCTTTCTTT.

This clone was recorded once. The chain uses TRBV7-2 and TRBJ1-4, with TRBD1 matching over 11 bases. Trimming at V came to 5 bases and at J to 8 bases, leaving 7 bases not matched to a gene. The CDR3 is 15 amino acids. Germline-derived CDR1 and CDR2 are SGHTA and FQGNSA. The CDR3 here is CASSLGQGAREKLFF. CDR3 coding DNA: TGTGCCAGCAGCCTAGGACAGGGGGCGCGCGAAAAACTGTTTTTT.